This T cell receptor (beta chain) was identified during a study of cytotoxic CD8 clonotypes in ibrutinib-treated CLL. Germline assignment: CDR1 ENHRY and CDR2 SYGVKD. Trimming at V came to 8 bases and at J to 7 bases, leaving 4 bases not matched to a gene. The CDR3 has 12 amino acids. The count of this clone is one. The data were produced by immunoSEQ multiplex PCR, yet TCRdb's version contains in-frame clones alone and is incomplete. In the table there are approximately 100,000 clones, 45% to 65% of which are singletons. The origin of this receptor is a human donor with chronic lymphocytic leukemia. The sequencing here drew on PBMCs, taken after 24 months of ibrutinib treatment. The V gene is TRBV10-3, the J gene TRBJ2-2; TRBD2 agrees at 7 bases. CDR3 sequence reads: CAIGLGHGELFF. CDR3 nucleotides: TGTGCCATCGGACTAGGGCACGGGGAGCTGTTTTTT.